A single sample is the source of the 3 T cell receptor beta chains below, sequenced in a study of T-cell reconstitution after alpha-beta-depleted transplantation in children. Unique molecular identifiers tagged the TCRbeta library. MiXCR, applied by TCRdb to the PCR reads, yields one record per CDR3 protein. The sample yields over 150,000 distinct CDR3 sequences, approximately 6% seen once. The sample in question was PBMCs, obtained before TCRalphabeta/CD19-depleted stem cell transplant. Receptor source: a girl less than two years old with combined immunodeficiency, due to receive a stem cell transplant.

This clonotype has ten or more counts. The chain couples TRBV11-2 to TRBJ2-2; TRBD1 agrees at 7 bases. The CDR3 runs 18 residues. With V trimmed by 1 base and J by 0 bases, 8 bases remained unmatched. The V gene's germline CDR1 is SGHAT and CDR2 FQNNGV. This chain's CDR3 is CASSLGALTGTNTGELFF. CDR3 coding DNA: TGTGCCAGCAGCTTAGGGGCCCTGACAGGGACGAACACCGGGGAGCTGTTTTTT.

This clonotype was detected many times. The rearrangement uses TRBV25-1 and TRBJ2-3; the D is unclear. Germline CDR1 and CDR2: MGHDK and SYGVNS. Trimming cost V 2 bases and J 4 bases, with 7 bases left between them. This CDR3 contains 13 residues. The CDR3 here is CASSERSSDTQYF. The CDR3, as DNA: TGTGCCAGCAGTGAACGGAGTTCAGATACGCAGTATTTT.

The sample holds many counts of this clonotype. The V call is TRBV6-2 or TRBV6-3, the J call TRBJ2-4, with TRBD2 matching over 8 bases. Germline trimming cut 2 bases from V and 2 bases from J; bases unmatched to any gene: 2. The germline CDR1 and CDR2 sequences are MNHEY and SVGEGT. The length of the CDR3 is 15 residues. The CDR3 nucleotides are TGTGCCAGCAGTTACCAGCGGGAGTCCAAAAACATTCAGTACTTC. Amino acids: CASSYQRESKNIQYF.